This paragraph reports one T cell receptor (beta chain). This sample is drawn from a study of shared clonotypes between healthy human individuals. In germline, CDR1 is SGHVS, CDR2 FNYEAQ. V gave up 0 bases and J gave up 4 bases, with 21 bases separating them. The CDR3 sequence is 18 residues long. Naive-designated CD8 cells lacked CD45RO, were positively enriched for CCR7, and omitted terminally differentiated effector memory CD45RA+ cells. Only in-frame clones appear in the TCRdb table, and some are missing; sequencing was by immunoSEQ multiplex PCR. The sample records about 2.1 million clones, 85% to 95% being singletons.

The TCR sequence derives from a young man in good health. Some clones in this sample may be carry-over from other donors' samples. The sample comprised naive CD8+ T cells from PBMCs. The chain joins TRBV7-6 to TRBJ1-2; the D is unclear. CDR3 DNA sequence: TGTGCCAGCAGCTTAGCGCCGGGGATGGGGAGGCCCCCCTATGGCTACACCTTC. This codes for CASSLAPGMGRPPYGYTF.